This T cell receptor (beta chain) derives from a study of blood T cell repertoires in COVID-19. Overall study context: Samples taken during acute and convalescent COVID-19 were collected in the United States, Italy and Spain. T cells, B-cell-depleted T cells, or PBMCs provided the cDNA or gDNA that served as material.

This CDR3 is built from 15 residues. V was pared by 0 bases and J by 8 bases, with 8 bases of the junction left unmatched. Per the germline V gene, CDR1 is SGHNT and CDR2 is YENEEA. As handled by the study authors: Counts of nucleated cells, estimated from reference gene primer amplification, were obtained. Clones were read by immunoSEQ multiplex PCR, and TCRdb kept only the in-frame ones, dropping some. The V and J calls and clone size are taken from that table; D and trimming were inferred from the DNA. The sample yields 95,000 to 150,000 clones, under 80% seen once. This receptor was taken from a man in his 70s with acute or convalescent COVID-19. The chain joins TRBV11-3 to TRBJ1-2, with TRBD1 matching 8 bases. The sample was peripheral blood. CDR3 region: CASSLDSGQGGGYTF. CDR3 nucleotides: TGTGCCAGCAGCTTAGATAGCGGACAGGGAGGAGGCTACACCTTC.